Below are 26 T cell receptor beta chains sequenced from a single sample in a study of blood T cell repertoires in COVID-19. Using immunoSEQ multiplex PCR, the repertoire was profiled, and TCRdb retains in-frame clones only, with some absent. The sample yields 250,000 to 300,000 clones, about 88% seen once. The sample consisted of PBMCs or T cells enriched from blood (not recorded which). The receptors here all came from a woman aged 60-75 years in a cohort exposed to, infected with or recovered from COVID-19 (not recorded which).

The gene calls are TRBV19 and TRBJ2-7; 14 positions match TRBD2. The CDR3 is 13 residues long. Germline values: CDR1 LNHDA, CDR2 SQIVND (reference sequence). Trimming at V came to 10 bases and at J to 7 bases, leaving 6 bases not matched to a gene. The CDR3 nucleotides read TGTGCCACCAGACTAGCGGGAGGGCGGGAGCAGTACTTC. This gives the protein CATRLAGGREQYF.

The genes are TRBV28 and TRBJ2-7, with TRBD2 identical over 8 bases. After removal of 3 bases from V and 2 bases from J, the junction contained 9 bases not matched to a gene. The CDR3 sequence is 16 residues long. Germline V gene sequence: CDR1 MDHEN, CDR2 SYDVKM. CDR3 sequence (DNA): TGTGCCAGCAGTTTCCCCGGGGGGGGAGTCACCTACGAGCAGTACTTC. It encodes CASSFPGGGVTYEQYF.

As regards this clone: Other DNA sequences in the same sample also yield this CDR3. J is TRBJ1-4 and V is TRBV2, with 7 bases aligning to TRBD1. CDR3 size: 15 residues. Germline CDR1 SNHLY, CDR2 FYNNEI. V lost 6 bases and J lost 0; bases outside the gene matches: 4. The CDR3 region is CASRGRGATNEKLFF. In nucleotides, the CDR3 is TGTGCCAGCAGGGGCAGGGGGGCAACTAATGAAAAACTGTTTTTT.

This rearrangement joins TRBV15 to TRBJ2-7, with D possibly matching TRBD2 (7 bases). Germline V gives CDR1 LNHNV, CDR2 YYDKDF (reference sequence). Between the trimmed V and J ends, which lost 0 bases and 4 bases, there was a span of 16 bases. This CDR3 is 16 amino acids long. The CDR3 nucleotides read TGTGCCACCAGCAGAGATGGTCGGGGGGCCAGGTACGAGCAGTACTTC. The encoded protein is CATSRDGRGARYEQYF.

This clone was found a few times. The rearrangement uses TRBV7-8 and TRBJ1-2, with a possible D match to TRBD1 (6 bases). Germline CDR1 and CDR2: SGHVS and FQNEAQ. Trimming removed 1 base from V and 0 bases from J, with 6 bases in between. The CDR3 totals 14 residues. CDR3 sequence (DNA): TGTGCCAGCAGCTTAGGGACAGCTAACTATGGCTACACCTTC. Translation: CASSLGTANYGYTF.

The chain recombines TRBV5-1 with TRBJ1-1, with TRBD1 as a possible D gene (5 bases). V was trimmed by 4 bases and J by 7 bases, leaving 14 bases between them. This CDR3 has 13 residues. Germline CDR1 SGHRS, CDR2 YFSETQ. The CDR3 loop is CASSQGVGGEAFF. The CDR3 DNA reads as TGCGCCAGCAGCCAAGGCGTGGGGGGTGAAGCTTTCTTT.

The chain carries TRBV7-2 and TRBJ2-4; a possible D gene is TRBD2 (7 bases). V was shortened by 5 bases and J by 0 bases, with 14 bases between the two germline ends. This CDR3 is 16 amino acids long. Germline CDR1 SGHTA, CDR2 FQGNSA. This CDR3 reads CASSLDGGLAKNIQYF. Written as DNA, the CDR3 is TGTGCCAGCAGCCTTGACGGGGGGCTAGCCAAAAACATTCAGTACTTC.

This chain joins TRBV9 and TRBJ2-7, with 12 bases matching TRBD2. The CDR3 runs to 15 residues. In germline, CDR1 is SGDLS, CDR2 YYNGEE. V lost 0 bases and J lost 5; bases outside the gene matches: 3. CDR3 in DNA: TGTGCCAGCAGCGTAGGACTAGCGGGAGCCCACGAGCAGTACTTC. Its protein is CASSVGLAGAHEQYF.

In DNA form, the CDR3 reads TGTGCCTGGAGTACAGGGACAGGGGGCTTTCAGCCCCAGCATTTT. As protein: CAWSTGTGGFQPQHF. The chain uses TRBV30 and TRBJ1-5; 12 bases agree with TRBD1. The CDR3 spans 15 residues. Germline CDR1 and CDR2: GTSNPN and SVGIG (reference sequence). With 2 bases clipped from V and 6 bases from J, the junction kept 5 bases outside the gene matches. Combining the CDR3 with reference TRBV30 and TRBJ1-5 gives the whole variable domain SQTIHQWPATLVQPVGSPLSLECTVEGTSNPNLYWYRQAAGRGLQLLFYSVGIGQISSEVPQNLSASRPQDRQFILSSKKLLLSDSGFYLCAWSTGTGGFQPQHFGDGTRLSIL.

The rearrangement joins TRBV25-1 to TRBJ2-2; possible D gene TRBD1, 7 bases. The CDR3 has 15 residues. V gave up 5 bases and J gave up 5 bases, with 15 bases separating them. CDR1 and CDR2 (germline): MGHDK, SYGVNS. The CDR3 spells CASSTTGAGTGELFF. CDR3 in DNA: TGTGCCAGCAGTACTACAGGGGCGGGAACCGGGGAGCTGTTTTTT.

The chain uses TRBV7-8 and TRBJ1-2; D gene ambiguous. Germline values: CDR1 SGHVS, CDR2 FQNEAQ. The V and J ends lost 7 bases and 3 bases respectively, with 21 bases between them. The CDR3 spans 16 residues. CDR3 in DNA: TGTGCCAGCAACGAAGGCGAGGGAGGGTGGGACTATGGCTACACCTTC. Encoded protein: CASNEGEGGWDYGYTF. The complete variable domain, with remaining parts taken from reference TRBV7-8 and TRBJ1-2, reads GAGVSQSPRYKVAKRGQDVALRCDPISGHVSLFWYQQALGQGPEFLTYFQNEAQLDKSGLPSDRFFAERPEGSVSTLKIQRTQQEDSAVYLCASNEGEGGWDYGYTFGSGTRLTVV.

V gene TRBV28 combines with J gene TRBJ1-2; 7 bases are shared with TRBD1. This CDR3 comprises 12 residues. V lost 5 bases and J lost 8; bases outside the gene matches: 5. CDR1 and CDR2 from the germline V gene are MDHEN and SYDVKM. The CDR3: CASSRQGGGYTF. CDR3 DNA sequence: TGTGCCAGCAGTCGACAGGGTGGGGGCTACACCTTC.

V and J are TRBV30 and TRBJ1-1; possibly TRBD1 for D (6 bases). Trimming took off 2 bases at V and 6 bases at J, with 16 bases between the two ends. The germline gives CDR1 GTSNPN, CDR2 SVGIG (reference sequence). The CDR3 length is 14 residues. The chain's CDR3 is CAWSPTGRAAEAFF. The CDR3 DNA follows: TGTGCCTGGAGTCCAACAGGGAGGGCGGCTGAAGCTTTCTTT.

The CDR3 bases are TGTGCCAGCAGTCTCGGGAGGGCCGGGGAGCAGTACTTC. This encodes CASSLGRAGEQYF. This chain connects TRBV6-5 to TRBJ2-7; 8 bases are a match to TRBD2. J was trimmed by 7 bases and V by 5 bases; bases with no gene match: 7. CDR3 size: 13 residues. Germline assignment: CDR1 MNHEY and CDR2 SVGAGI.

CDR3 DNA sequence: TGTGCCAGCACCCAACGCGTGGGACAGGGGGCGGGGAATGAGCAGTTCTTC. It translates to CASTQRVGQGAGNEQFF. V and J are TRBV28 and TRBJ2-1, with TRBD1 matching 12 bases. V trimming: 7 bases; J trimming: 7 bases; junction bases outside the gene matches: 14. The CDR3 extends over 17 amino acids. Germline values: CDR1 MDHEN, CDR2 SYDVKM.

The V and J genes are TRBV28 and TRBJ2-7; a weak D match, TRBD1 (5 bases). This CDR3 has 15 residues. From germline, CDR1 is MDHEN and CDR2 SYDVKM. V gave up 3 bases and J gave up 3 bases, with 15 bases separating them. CDR3: CASSFGDRPSYEQYF. CDR3 DNA: TGTGCCAGCAGTTTTGGCGACAGACCCAGCTACGAGCAGTACTTC. Together with reference TRBV28 and TRBJ2-7, the CDR3 gives the full variable domain: DVKVTQSSRYLVKRTGEKVFLECVQDMDHENMFWYRQDPGLGLRLIYFSYDVKMKEKGDIPEGYSVSREKKERFSLILESASTNQTSMYLCASSFGDRPSYEQYFGPGTRLTVT.

V is TRBV18 and J is TRBJ1-4; a possible D gene is TRBD1 (5 bases). Germline CDR1 reads KGHSH; CDR2 reads LQKENI. Trimming shortened V by 5 bases and J by 8 bases, and 12 bases separated the two germline ends. The CDR3 runs to 13 residues. CDR3 nucleotides: TGTGCCAGCTCAAGACAGACACCCGAAAAACTGTTTTTT. It is translated as CASSRQTPEKLFF.

The sample holds a few counts of this clone. V and J are TRBV29-1 and TRBJ1-2, with 11 bases identical to TRBD1. The V and J ends lost 3 bases and 4 bases, in that order; junction bases with no gene match: 4. CDR1 and CDR2 from the germline V gene are SQVTM and ANQGSEA. CDR3 size: 14 residues. The CDR3 loop reads CSVEPGTGGYGYTF. CDR3 nucleotides: TGCAGCGTTGAGCCCGGGACAGGGGGCTATGGCTACACCTTC. Combining the CDR3 with reference TRBV29-1 and TRBJ1-2 gives the whole variable domain SAVISQKPSRDICQRGTSLTIQCQVDSQVTMMFWYRQQPGQSLTLIATANQGSEATYESGFVIDKFPISRPNLTFSTLTVSNMSPEDSSIYLCSVEPGTGGYGYTFGSGTRLTVV.

The chain joins TRBV6-2 or TRBV6-3 to TRBJ2-7; 13 bases are a match to TRBD2. The V gene end was trimmed by 4 bases and the J gene end by 3 bases; junction bases not matched to a gene: 6. Germline CDR1 and CDR2: MNHEY and SVGEGT. CDR3 length: 16 residues. The CDR3 sequence: CASSSAGLAGIYEQYF. As DNA, the CDR3 is TGTGCCAGCAGTTCTGCGGGACTAGCGGGAATCTACGAGCAGTACTTC.

J is TRBJ2-7 and V is TRBV27; tentative D call: TRBD1 (6 bases). The CDR3 totals 13 residues. Trimming took 6 bases from V and 6 from J, leaving 15 bases between them. From germline, CDR1 is MNHEY and CDR2 SMNVEV (reference sequence). CDR3 DNA: TGTGCCAGCAGGCGATTAACAGGGTTCGAGCAGTACTTC. Its translation is CASRRLTGFEQYF.

This chain joins TRBV5-5 and TRBJ1-6; 9 bases match TRBD1. This CDR3 is 14 amino acids long. V shed 0 bases, J shed 11 bases, and the junction held 3 bases outside the gene matches. Germline lookup yields CDR1 SGHKS and CDR2 YYEKEE (reference sequence). The DNA for the CDR3 is TGTGCCAGCAGCTTGGTGGGACAGGGCACACCCCTCCACTTT. Translation gives CASSLVGQGTPLHF.

The chain employs TRBV5-1 and TRBJ1-4, with 7 nucleotides matching TRBD1. V shed 4 bases, J shed 7 bases, and the junction held 4 bases outside the gene matches. The CDR3 sequence is 13 residues long. Germline assignment: CDR1 SGHRS and CDR2 YFSETQ. CDR3 coding DNA: TGCGCCAGCAGCACAAACAGGGGTGAAAAACTGTTTTTT. This codes for CASSTNRGEKLFF.

The chain uses TRBV11-2 and TRBJ2-1; 7 positions agree with TRBD2. Germline V gene data show CDR1 as SGHAT and CDR2 as FQNNGV. J gave up 5 bases and V 2 bases, and 9 bases lay outside the gene matches. The CDR3 covers 16 residues. For the CDR3, the DNA is TGTGCCAGCAGCTTAAAAAGCGGGGCCAAAGACAATGAGCAGTTCTTC. Translated, it gives CASSLKSGAKDNEQFF.

This clone has just a few counts. This rearrangement joins TRBV19 to TRBJ2-3; 7 nucleotides match TRBD2. CDR3 length: 15 amino acids. Germline V lookup: CDR1 LNHDA, CDR2 SQIVND (reference sequence). V was clipped by 5 bases and J by 2 bases; unmatched bases: 7. The CDR3 reads CASSETSSYTDTQYF. CDR3 sequence (DNA): TGTGCCAGTAGTGAGACTAGCAGCTACACAGATACGCAGTATTTT.

The V call is TRBV7-2, the J call TRBJ2-3; 10 bases line up with TRBD2. The CDR3 covers 15 residues. Germline lookup yields CDR1 SGHTA and CDR2 FQGNSA. J gave up 4 bases and V 1 base, and 2 bases lay outside the gene matches. The CDR3 DNA is TGTGCCAGCAGCTTAGTAGCGGGAGGCTCAGATACGCAGTATTTT. It specifies CASSLVAGGSDTQYF.

V is TRBV2 and J is TRBJ2-1, with 8 bases identical to TRBD2. After removal of 3 bases from V and 6 bases from J, the junction contained 7 bases not matched to a gene. CDR3 length: 15 amino acids. CDR1 and CDR2 from the germline V gene are SNHLY and FYNNEI. As DNA, the CDR3 is TGTGCCAGCAGTGAGGGGGGACTAGTACTCAATGAGCAGTTCTTC. Protein: CASSEGGLVLNEQFF.